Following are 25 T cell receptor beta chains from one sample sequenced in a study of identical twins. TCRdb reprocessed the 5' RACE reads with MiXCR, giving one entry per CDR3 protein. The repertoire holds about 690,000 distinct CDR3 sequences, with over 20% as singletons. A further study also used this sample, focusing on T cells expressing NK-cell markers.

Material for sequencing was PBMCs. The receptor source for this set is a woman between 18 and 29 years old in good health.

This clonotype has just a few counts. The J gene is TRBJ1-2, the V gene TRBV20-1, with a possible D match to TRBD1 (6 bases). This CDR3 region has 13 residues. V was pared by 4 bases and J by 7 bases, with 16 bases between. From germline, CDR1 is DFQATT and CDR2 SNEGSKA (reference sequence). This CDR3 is CSAIGGGQSGYTF. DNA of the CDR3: TGCAGTGCTATAGGGGGAGGGCAAAGTGGCTACACCTTC.

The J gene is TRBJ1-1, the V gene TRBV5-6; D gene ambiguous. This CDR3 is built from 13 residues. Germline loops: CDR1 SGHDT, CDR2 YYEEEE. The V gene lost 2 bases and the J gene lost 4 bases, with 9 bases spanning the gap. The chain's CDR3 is CASSFEMSTEAFF. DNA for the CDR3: TGTGCCAGCAGCTTTGAAATGAGCACTGAAGCTTTCTTT.

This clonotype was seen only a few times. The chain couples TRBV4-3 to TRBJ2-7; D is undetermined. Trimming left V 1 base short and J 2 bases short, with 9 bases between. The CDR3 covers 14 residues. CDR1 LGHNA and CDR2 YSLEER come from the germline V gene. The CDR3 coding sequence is TGCGCCAGCAGCCAAGGGGGAACTCCCTACGAGCAGTACTTC. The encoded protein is CASSQGGTPYEQYF.

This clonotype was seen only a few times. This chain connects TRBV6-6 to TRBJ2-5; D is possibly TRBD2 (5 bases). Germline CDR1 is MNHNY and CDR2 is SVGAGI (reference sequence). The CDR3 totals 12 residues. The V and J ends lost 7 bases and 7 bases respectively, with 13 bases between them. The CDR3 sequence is CASTQTEGTQYF. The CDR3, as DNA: TGTGCCAGCACTCAAACCGAGGGGACCCAGTACTTC.

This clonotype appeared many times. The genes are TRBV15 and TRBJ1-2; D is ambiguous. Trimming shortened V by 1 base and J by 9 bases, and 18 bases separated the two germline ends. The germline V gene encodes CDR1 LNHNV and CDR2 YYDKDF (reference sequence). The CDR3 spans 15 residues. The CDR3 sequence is CATSRAGSATLSYTF. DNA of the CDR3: TGTGCCACCAGCAGAGCTGGTTCAGCGACTCTAAGCTACACCTTC.

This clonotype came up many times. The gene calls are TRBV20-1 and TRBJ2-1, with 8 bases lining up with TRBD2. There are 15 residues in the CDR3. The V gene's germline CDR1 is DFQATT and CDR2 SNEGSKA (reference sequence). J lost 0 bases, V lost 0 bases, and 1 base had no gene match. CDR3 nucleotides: TGCAGTGCTAGAGATCGGGGGGGCTCCTACAATGAGCAGTTCTTC. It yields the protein CSARDRGGSYNEQFF.

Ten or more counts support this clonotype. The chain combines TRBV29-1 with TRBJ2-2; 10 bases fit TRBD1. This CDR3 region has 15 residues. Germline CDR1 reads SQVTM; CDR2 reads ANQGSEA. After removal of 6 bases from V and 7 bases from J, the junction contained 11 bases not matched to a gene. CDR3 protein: CSVGPGQGMVGELFF. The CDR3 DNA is TGCAGCGTCGGACCGGGACAGGGGATGGTCGGGGAGCTGTTTTTT.

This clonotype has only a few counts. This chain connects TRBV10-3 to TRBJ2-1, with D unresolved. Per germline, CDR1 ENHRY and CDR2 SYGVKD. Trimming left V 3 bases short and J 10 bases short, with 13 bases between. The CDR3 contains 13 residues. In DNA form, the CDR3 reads TGTGCCATCAGTGACGACGGGCGTCGGGAGCAGTTCTTC. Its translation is CAISDDGRREQFF.

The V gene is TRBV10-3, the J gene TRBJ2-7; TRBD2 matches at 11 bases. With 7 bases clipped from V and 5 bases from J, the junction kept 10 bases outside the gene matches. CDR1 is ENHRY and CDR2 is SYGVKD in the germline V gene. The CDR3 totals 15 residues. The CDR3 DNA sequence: TGTGCCATCAAACGCCAAGGGACTAGCGGAAACGAGCAGTACTTC. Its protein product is CAIKRQGTSGNEQYF.

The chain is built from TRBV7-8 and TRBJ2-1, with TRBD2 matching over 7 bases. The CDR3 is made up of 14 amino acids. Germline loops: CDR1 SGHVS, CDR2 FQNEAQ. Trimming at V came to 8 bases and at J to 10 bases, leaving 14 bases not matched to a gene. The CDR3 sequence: CASEGRETFGEQFF. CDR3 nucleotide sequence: TGTGCCAGCGAGGGGCGGGAGACCTTCGGGGAGCAGTTCTTC.

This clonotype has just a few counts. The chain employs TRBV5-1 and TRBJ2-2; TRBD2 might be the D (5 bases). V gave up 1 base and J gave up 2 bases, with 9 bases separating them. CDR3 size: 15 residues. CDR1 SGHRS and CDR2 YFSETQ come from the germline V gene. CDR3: CASSLRTGNTGELFF. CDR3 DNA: TGCGCCAGCAGCTTGAGGACGGGAAACACCGGGGAGCTGTTTTTT.

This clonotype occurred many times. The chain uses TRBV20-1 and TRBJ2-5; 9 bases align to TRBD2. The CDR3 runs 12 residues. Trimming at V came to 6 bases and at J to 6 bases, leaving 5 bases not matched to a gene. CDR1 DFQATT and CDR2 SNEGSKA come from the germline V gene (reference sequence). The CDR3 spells CSARAGGQTQYF. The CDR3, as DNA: TGCAGTGCGCGAGCGGGAGGACAGACCCAGTACTTC.

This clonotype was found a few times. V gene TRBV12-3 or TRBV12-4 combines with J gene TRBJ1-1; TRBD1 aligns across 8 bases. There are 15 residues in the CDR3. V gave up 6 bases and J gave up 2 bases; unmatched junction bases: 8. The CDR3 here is CASRNRDRPNTEAFF. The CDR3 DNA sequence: TGTGCCAGCAGAAACCGGGACAGGCCCAACACTGAAGCTTTCTTT.

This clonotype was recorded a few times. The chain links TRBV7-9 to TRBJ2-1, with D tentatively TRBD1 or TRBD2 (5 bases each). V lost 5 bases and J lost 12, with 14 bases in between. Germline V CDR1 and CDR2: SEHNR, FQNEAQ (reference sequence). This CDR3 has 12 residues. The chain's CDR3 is CASSKGPPVQFF. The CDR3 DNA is TGTGCCAGCAGCAAGGGACCACCGGTGCAGTTCTTC.

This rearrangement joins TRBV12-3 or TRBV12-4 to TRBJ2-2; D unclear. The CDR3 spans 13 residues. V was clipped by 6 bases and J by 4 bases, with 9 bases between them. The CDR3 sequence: CASRGPLTGELFF. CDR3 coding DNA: TGTGCCAGCAGAGGACCACTCACCGGGGAGCTGTTTTTT.

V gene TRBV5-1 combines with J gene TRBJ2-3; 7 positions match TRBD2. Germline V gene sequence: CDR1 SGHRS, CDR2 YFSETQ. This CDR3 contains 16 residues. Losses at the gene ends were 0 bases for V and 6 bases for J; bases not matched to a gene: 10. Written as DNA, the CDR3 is TGCGCCAGCAGCTTGGCAGCGGGGCCGAGGTTGGATACGCAGTATTTT. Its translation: CASSLAAGPRLDTQYF. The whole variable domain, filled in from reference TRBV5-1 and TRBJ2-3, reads KAGVTQTPRYLIKTRGQQVTLSCSPISGHRSVSWYQQTPGQGLQFLFEYFSETQRNKGNFPGRFSGRQFSNSRSEMNVSTLELGDSALYLCASSLAAGPRLDTQYFGPGTRLTVL.

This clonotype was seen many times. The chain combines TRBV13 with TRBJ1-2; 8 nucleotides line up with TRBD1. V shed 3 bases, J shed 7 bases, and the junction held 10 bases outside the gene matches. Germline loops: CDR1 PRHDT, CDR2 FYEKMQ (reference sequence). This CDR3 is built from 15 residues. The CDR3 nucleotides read TGTGCCAGCAGCTTGTCCAACCAGGGGGCGCGTGGCTACACCTTC. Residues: CASSLSNQGARGYTF.

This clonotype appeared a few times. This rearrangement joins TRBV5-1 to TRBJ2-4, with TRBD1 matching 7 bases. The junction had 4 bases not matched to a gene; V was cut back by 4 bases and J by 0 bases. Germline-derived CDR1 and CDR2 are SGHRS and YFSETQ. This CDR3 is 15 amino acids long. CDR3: CASSPGTEAKNIQYF. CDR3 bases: TGCGCCAGCAGCCCCGGGACAGAAGCCAAAAACATTCAGTACTTC.

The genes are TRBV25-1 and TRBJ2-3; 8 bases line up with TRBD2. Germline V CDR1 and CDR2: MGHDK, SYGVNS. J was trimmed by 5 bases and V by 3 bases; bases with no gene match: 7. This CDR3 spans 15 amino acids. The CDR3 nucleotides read TGTGCCAGCAGTGATTTTAGCGGGAAAGGAGATACGCAGTATTTT. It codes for CASSDFSGKGDTQYF.

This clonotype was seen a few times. CDR3 in amino acids: CASSHAGRTDTQYF. CDR3 bases: TGCGCCAGCAGTCATGCAGGCCGCACAGATACGCAGTATTTT. This chain uses TRBV10-2 with TRBJ2-3; D is unresolved. Germline V gene lookup returns CDR1 WSHSY and CDR2 SAAADI. The CDR3 has 14 amino acids. The ends were cut back, 5 bases at V and 1 base at J, with 10 bases in the middle.

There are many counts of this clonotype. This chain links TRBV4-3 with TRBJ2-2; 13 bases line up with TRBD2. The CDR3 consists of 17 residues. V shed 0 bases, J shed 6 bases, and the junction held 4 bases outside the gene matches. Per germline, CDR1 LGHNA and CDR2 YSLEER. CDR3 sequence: CASSQDVGLAGSGELFF. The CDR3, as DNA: TGCGCCAGCAGCCAAGATGTGGGACTAGCGGGATCCGGGGAGCTGTTTTTT.

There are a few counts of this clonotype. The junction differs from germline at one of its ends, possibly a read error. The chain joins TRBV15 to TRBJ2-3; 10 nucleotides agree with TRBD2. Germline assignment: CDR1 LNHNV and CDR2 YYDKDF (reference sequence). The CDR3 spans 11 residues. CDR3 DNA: TGTGCCACCAGCAGCACTAGCGGGAATCTCTTT. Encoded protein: CATSSTSGNLF.

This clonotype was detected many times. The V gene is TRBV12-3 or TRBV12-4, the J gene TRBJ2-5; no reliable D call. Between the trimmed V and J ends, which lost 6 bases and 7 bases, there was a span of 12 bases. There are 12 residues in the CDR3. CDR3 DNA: TGTGCCAGCAGGGTAGGCCATGGGACCCAGTACTTC. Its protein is CASRVGHGTQYF.

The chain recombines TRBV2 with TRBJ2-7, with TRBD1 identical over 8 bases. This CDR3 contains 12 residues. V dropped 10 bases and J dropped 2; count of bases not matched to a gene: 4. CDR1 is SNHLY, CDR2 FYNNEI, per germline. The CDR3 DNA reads TGTGCCAAGGGACAGGTACCCTACGAGCAGTACTTC. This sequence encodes CAKGQVPYEQYF.

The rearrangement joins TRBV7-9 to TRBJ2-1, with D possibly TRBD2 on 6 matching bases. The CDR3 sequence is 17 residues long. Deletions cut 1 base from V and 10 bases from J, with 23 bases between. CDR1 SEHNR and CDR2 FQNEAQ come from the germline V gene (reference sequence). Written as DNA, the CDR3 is TGTGCCAGCAGCTTAGTTGGGTCGGCCCAAGCTCGGGGGGAGCAGTTCTTC. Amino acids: CASSLVGSAQARGEQFF.